This T cell receptor beta chain was captured by sequencing in a study of blood T cell repertoires in COVID-19. Study at large: The United States, Italy and Spain provided the acute and convalescent COVID-19 samples. T cells, B-cell-depleted T cells, or PBMCs supplied cDNA or gDNA.

V was pared by 5 bases and J by 4 bases, with 3 bases of the junction left unmatched. Germline assignment: CDR1 MRHNA and CDR2 SNTAGT. The CDR3 is 14 amino acids. Study processing details: Estimation of nucleated cell counts was performed using reference gene primer amplification. TCRdb keeps only in-frame clones here, not all; method: immunoSEQ multiplex PCR. Clonal size and the V and J genes are those of that table, whereas D and trimming came from the DNA. The table includes about 64,000 clones, 75% to 95% detected once. V usage is TRBV6-4 and J usage is TRBJ2-1; 9 bases align to TRBD2. The origin of this receptor is a woman aged 80 or older with active COVID-19. Sequencing was done on a sample of peripheral blood. CDR3 bases: TGTGCCAGCAGTATCCTAGCGGGGTACAATGAGCAGTTCTTC. Translating it yields CASSILAGYNEQFF.